A single sample is the source of the 2 T cell receptor beta chains below, sequenced in a study of blood T cell repertoires in COVID-19. Sequenced by immunoSEQ multiplex PCR; TCRdb stores in-frame clones only, minus some. The table shows 200,000 to 250,000 clones, with around four fifths occurring only once. Sequencing was performed on peripheral blood. Source of these receptors: a woman older than 75 with COVID-19, enrolled during active disease.

This chain connects TRBV7-3 to TRBJ2-3; possibly TRBD2 for D (5 bases). This CDR3 is 15 amino acids long. Germline loops: CDR1 SGHTA, CDR2 FQGTGA. V lost 5 bases to trimming and J lost 3 bases, with 15 bases between them. CDR3 in DNA: TGTGCCAGCAGCCGTACAACCGGGGAAACAGATACGCAGTATTTT. Translated: CASSRTTGETDTQYF.

The chain uses TRBV12-5 and TRBJ1-2; possibly TRBD1 for D (5 bases). Deletions cut 4 bases from V and 6 bases from J, with 12 bases between. Germline CDR1 LGHNT, CDR2 FRNRAP. CDR3 length: 13 amino acids. This chain's CDR3 is CASGSPRQNGYTF. The CDR3 DNA reads as TGTGCTAGTGGTTCTCCCCGACAGAATGGCTACACCTTC.